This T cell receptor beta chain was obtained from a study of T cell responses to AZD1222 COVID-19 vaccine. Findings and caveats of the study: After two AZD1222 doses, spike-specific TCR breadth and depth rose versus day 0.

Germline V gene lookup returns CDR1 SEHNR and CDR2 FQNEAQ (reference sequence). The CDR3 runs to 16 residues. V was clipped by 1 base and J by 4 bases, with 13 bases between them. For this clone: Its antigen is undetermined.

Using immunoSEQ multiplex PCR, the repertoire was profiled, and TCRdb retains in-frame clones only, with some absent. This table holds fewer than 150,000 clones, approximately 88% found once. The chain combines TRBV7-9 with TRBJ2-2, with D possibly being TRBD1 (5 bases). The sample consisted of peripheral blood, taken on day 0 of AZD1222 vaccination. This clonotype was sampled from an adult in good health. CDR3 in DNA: TGTGCCAGCAGCTTAGAAGGTACAGGCCCCACCGGGGAGCTGTTTTTT. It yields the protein CASSLEGTGPTGELFF.